This TCR beta chain was profiled in a study of shared clonotypes between healthy human individuals (dated by TCRdb to about 2020). Regarding the research as a whole: Two women and a few men aged 18 to 49 years were included in the cohort. For each donor, three plates each were used for CD4 naive and CD4 memory, two plates were used for CD8 naive, and one plate was used for CD8 memory. The study deeply sequenced blood TCR repertoires of several healthy adults to estimate repertoire size and the extent of clonotype sharing between individuals. Libraries were prepared and TCR repertoires were sequenced by different laboratories using diverse techniques, in order to increase sequencing depth and limit assay-specific biases. Leukapheresis yielded between about 0.9 and 9.5 billion PBMCs per donor. What the study reported, not specific to this receptor: Sampling was limited to blood, and TCR repertoires in tissue likely differ from TCR repertoires in blood. Even with the large sequencing depth, rarefaction of the sorted-subset datasets indicated that sequencing was incomplete. Pairwise subsampling indicated that sequencing depth was expected to affect the degree of clonotype sharing among donors. Roughly 5.2% of naive CD4, around 3.6% of naive CD8, about 2.4% of memory CD4, and 0.35% to 0.4% of memory CD8 clonotypes were shared across several donors. Naive subsets generally had larger estimated clonotype richness than memory subsets. Compared with non-shared clonotypes, clonotypes shared by all four sorted-subset donors had higher generation probabilities. Because the study included only a small number of donors, the genetic and exposure-history diversity represented was limited.

The donors were healthy, HIV-negative adults who had no recently reported acute infections or vaccinations. All donors were Caucasian adults living in Nashville, Tennessee, USA. CD4+ T cells were enriched by magnetic negative selection, after which naive cells were positively selected on CD45RA and the negative fraction was taken as the memory subset. After blood collection by leukapheresis, PBMCs were isolated using Ficoll-Histopaque density gradient centrifugation and then cryopreserved in the vapor phase of liquid nitrogen. Purity and quantity of every magnetically sorted T cell population were checked by analytical flow cytometry. From each sorted fraction, genomic DNA was isolated and quantified by UV absorbance on a Nanodrop 2000c. The CDR3 runs 15 amino acids, cysteine and phenylalanine included. Only the CDR3 DNA stays, 45 bases, in frame from base 1. According to the germline V gene (reference sequence), CDR1 reads LNHNV and CDR2 reads YYDKDF. Trimming takes 3 bases from V and 0 bases from J, and the germline ends sit 8 bases apart.

A note on this clone: This receptor's antigen is unknown. No per-base quality is available; no much larger clone lies one base away.

Using the deep immunoSEQ assay, TCR CDR3 regions were amplified from genomic DNA by multiplex PCR. For each cell subset, the extracted genomic DNA was distributed evenly across all wells of several immunoSEQ 96-well plates, and each plate served as one replicate. Each replicate PCR for sorted subsets received roughly 0.2 ug genomic DNA, equal to 30,000 or so T cell genomes. The purified libraries were quantified using a Qubit 3.0 fluorometer, sized with a Bioanalyzer 2100, and then quantified again using the KAPA Library Quantification kit. Every immunoSEQ 96-well plate was sequenced on a dedicated single-read 150-cycle Illumina NextSeq 550 flow cell. The published analysis was carried out like this. The immunoSEQ output contained only junctional sequences without quality scores, so filtering could not match that applied to full-length reads. To assign V/J genes and CDR3, sequences were annotated using PyIR, a Python wrapper for IgBLAST v1.9, with IMGT germline references. Reads were filtered out if the reads had weak V/J assignments (E-value above 1e-6), no CDR3, stop codons, out-of-frame junctions, or ambiguous translated residues. V3J clonotypes were defined as sequences sharing the same inferred V gene, J gene, and CDR3 amino acid sequence. The percentage overlap between two repertoires was calculated by dividing the number of shared unique clonotypes by the size of the smaller repertoire. Richness of each repertoire was evaluated using RTK rarefaction, the Chao1 estimator, and Recon v2.1 estimates of unobserved clonotypes. Generation probabilities for all TCRbeta clonotypes obtained by the gDNA method from a handful of donors were computed using OLGA. Sourced from immuneACCESS, this table was stored by TCRdb with only in-frame sequences that have V and J called. A share of the clones is absent; for the studies checked, an unresolved V gene accounts for under half, and the remainder has no known explanation. D and trimming were read from the DNA, whereas the V and J calls and clone size are those reported in that table. The sample contains over 700,000 clones, 72% of them found a single time. About 1.8% of the sample is held by the ten biggest clonotypes.

This TCR was recovered from a woman aged 25 to 39 in good health. This receptor chain uses TRBV15 and TRBJ2-2; the D gene is tentatively TRBD1 or TRBD2, each matching 5 bases. Sequenced material: memory CD4+ T cells sorted from blood. The sample's cell subset or site label is to be understood as: CD45RA-negative fraction. In nucleotide form, the sequence is TGTGCCACCAGCAGCGGGACGGCGAACACCGGGGAGCTGTTTTTT. Translated, it reads CATSSGTANTGELFF.